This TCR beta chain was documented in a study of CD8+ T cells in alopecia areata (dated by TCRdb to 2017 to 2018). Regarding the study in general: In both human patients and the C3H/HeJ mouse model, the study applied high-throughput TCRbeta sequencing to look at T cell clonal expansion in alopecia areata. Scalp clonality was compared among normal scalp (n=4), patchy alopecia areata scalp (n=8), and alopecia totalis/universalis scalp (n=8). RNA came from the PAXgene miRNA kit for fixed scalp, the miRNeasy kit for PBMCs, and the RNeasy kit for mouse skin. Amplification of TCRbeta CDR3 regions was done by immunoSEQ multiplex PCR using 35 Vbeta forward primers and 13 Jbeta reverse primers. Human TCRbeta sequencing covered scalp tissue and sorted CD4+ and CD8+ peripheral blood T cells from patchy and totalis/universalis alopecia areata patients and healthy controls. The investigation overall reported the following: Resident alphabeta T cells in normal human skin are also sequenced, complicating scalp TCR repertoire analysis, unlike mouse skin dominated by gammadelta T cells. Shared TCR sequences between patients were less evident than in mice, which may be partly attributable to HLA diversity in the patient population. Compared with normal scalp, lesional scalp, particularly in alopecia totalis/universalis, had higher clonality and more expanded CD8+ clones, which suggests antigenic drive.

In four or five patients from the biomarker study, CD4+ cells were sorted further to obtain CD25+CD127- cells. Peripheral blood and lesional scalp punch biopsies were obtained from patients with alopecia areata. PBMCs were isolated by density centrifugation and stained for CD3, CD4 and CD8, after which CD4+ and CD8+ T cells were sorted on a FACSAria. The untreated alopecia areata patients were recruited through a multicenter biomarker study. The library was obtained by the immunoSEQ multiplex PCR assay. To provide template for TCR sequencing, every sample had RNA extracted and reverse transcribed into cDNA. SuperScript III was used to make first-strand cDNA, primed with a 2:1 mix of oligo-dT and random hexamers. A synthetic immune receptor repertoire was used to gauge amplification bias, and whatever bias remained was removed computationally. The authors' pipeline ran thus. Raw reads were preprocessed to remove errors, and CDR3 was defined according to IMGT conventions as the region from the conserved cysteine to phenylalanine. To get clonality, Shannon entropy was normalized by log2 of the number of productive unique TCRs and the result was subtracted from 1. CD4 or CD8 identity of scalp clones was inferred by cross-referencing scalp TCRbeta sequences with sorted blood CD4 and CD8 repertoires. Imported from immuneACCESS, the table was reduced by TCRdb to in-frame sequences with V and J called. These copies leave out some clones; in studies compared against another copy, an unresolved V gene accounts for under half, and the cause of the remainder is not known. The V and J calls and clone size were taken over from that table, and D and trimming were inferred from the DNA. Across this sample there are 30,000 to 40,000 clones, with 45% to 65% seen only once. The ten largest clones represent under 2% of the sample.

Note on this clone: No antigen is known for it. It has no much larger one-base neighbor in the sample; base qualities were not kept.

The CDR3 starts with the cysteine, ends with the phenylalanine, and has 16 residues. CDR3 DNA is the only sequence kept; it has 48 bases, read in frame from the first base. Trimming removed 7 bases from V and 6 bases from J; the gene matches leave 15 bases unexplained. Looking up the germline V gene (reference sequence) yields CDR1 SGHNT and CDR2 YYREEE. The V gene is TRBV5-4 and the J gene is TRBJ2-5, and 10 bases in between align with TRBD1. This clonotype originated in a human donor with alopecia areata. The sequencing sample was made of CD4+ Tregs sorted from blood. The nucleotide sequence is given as TGTGCCAGCTCGAGGGACAGGGGAAGCCTTGTTCAGACCCAGTACTTC. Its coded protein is CASSRDRGSLVQTQYF.